Given below is one T cell receptor beta chain in context. What it binds is unknown. The source of the sample is a study of cytomegalovirus exposure and HLA in healthy donors. This CDR3 contains 15 residues. CDR1 and CDR2 from the germline V gene are LNHDA and SQIVND (reference sequence). J lost 4 bases, V lost 6 bases, and 8 bases had no gene match. General study findings and limits: The authors listed 164 TCR beta chains as cytomegalovirus-associated. A later analysis associated 15,000 or so TCR beta sequences with HLA alleles at a 0.05 false discovery rate. Among the most significant clusters, several appeared linked to common viral pathogens in a later analysis.

Researchers ran the PCR with 60 Vbeta and 13 Jbeta primers. Per the original methods: Some 12 million shared chains were among the roughly 78 million unique TCR beta chains that a later analysis counted. Measured with immunoSEQ multiplex PCR; TCRdb has only the in-frame clones, and not every one. That table gives V, J and clone size, and the DNA gave D and trimming. The sample lists 150,000 to 200,000 clones, 79% occurring once. This sequence originates from a woman in her 50s in good health and CMV-seronegative. The sequencing sample was made of PBMCs. The chain combines TRBV19 with TRBJ2-2; TRBD1 matches 7 bases. The CDR3 DNA reads as TGTGCCAGTAGGCCAACAGGGGTGAGCACCGGGGAGCTGTTTTTT. Translation gives CASRPTGVSTGELFF. Using reference TRBV19 and TRBJ2-2 for the parts outside the CDR3, the full variable domain is DGGITQSPKYLFRKEGQNVTLSCEQNLNHDAMYWYRQDPGQGLRLIYYSQIVNDFQKGDIAEGYSVSREKKESFPLTVTSAQKNPTAFYLCASRPTGVSTGELFFGEGSRLTVL.